The clone carrying this TCR beta chain has just a few counts. The antigen is undetermined. This sample is drawn from a study of T-cell reconstitution after alpha-beta-depleted transplantation in children. Study outcomes and limitations: T-cell numbers and diversity, one year after transplant, stemmed largely from T cells that were newly produced. Several patients had high TCRbeta diversity at day 60; it came from surviving recipient T cells and thymic progenitors. Reportedly, alpha-beta T cells present about two months post-transplant originated from several hundred expanded clones of graft origin.

For TCRbeta, the library was prepared with unique molecular identifiers. TCRdb reanalysed the PCR reads using MiXCR and keeps one entry per CDR3 protein. The sample yields around 580,000 distinct CDR3 sequences, 25% to 30% seen once. The length of the CDR3 is 14 residues. V was cut by 3 bases and J by 6 bases, with 12 bases left in between. This clonotype was obtained from a boy under three years old with Wiskott-Aldrich syndrome, due to receive a stem cell transplant. The sample in question was PBMCs, obtained before TCRalphabeta/CD19-depleted stem cell transplant. The chain employs TRBV12-3 or TRBV12-4 and TRBJ2-1; possible D gene TRBD1, 6 bases. The CDR3 coding sequence is TGTGCCAGCAGTTTTTACGTCAGGGGCAATGAGCAGTTCTTC. Translation: CASSFYVRGNEQFF.